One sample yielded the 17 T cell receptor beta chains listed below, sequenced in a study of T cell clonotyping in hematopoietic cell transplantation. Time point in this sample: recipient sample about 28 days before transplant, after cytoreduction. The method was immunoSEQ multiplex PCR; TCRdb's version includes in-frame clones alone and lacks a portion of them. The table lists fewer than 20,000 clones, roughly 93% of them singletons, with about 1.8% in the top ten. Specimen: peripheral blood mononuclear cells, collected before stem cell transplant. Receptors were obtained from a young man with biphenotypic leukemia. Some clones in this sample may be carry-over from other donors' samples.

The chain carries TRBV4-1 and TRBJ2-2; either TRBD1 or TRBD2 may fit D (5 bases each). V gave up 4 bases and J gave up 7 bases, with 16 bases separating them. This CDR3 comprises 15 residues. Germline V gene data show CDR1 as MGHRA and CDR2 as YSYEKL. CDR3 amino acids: CASSPWGREGGELFF. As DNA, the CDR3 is TGCGCCAGCAGCCCCTGGGGCAGAGAGGGCGGGGAGCTGTTTTTT.

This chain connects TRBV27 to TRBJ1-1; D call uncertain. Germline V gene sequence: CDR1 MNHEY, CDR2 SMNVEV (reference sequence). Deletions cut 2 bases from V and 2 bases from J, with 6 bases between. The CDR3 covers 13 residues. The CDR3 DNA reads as TGTGCCAGCAGTTTAGGGCAAAACACTGAAGCTTTCTTT. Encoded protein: CASSLGQNTEAFF.

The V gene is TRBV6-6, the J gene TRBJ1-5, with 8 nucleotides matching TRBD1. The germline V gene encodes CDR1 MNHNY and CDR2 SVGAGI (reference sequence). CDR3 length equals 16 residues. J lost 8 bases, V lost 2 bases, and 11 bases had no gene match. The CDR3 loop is CASSYASGDRGEPQHF. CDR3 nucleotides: TGTGCCAGCAGTTACGCCTCGGGAGACAGGGGAGAGCCCCAGCATTTT.

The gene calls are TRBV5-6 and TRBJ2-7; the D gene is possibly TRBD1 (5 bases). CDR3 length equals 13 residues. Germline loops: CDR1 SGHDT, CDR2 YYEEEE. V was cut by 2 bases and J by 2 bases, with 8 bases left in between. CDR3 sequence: CASSLSRAYEQYF. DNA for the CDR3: TGTGCCAGCAGCTTAAGCAGGGCCTACGAGCAGTACTTC.

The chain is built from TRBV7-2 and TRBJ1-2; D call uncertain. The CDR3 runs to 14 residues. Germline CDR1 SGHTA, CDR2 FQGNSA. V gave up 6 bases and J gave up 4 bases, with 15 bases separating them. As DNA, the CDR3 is TGTGCCAGCAGGGTCCAAGGGCAAGTCTATGGCTACACCTTC. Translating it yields CASRVQGQVYGYTF.

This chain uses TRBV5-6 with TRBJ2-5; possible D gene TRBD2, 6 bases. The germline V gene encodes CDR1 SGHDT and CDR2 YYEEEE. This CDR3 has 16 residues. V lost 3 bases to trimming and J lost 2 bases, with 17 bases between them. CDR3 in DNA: TGTGCCAGCAGCTCCACGGCGGAGGGACCTCAAGAGACCCAGTACTTC. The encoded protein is CASSSTAEGPQETQYF. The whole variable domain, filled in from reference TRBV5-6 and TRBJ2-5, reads DAGVTQSPTHLIKTRGQQVTLRCSPKSGHDTVSWYQQALGQGPQFIFQYYEEEERQRGNFPDRFSGHQFPNYSSELNVNALLLGDSALYLCASSSTAEGPQETQYFGPGTRLLVL.

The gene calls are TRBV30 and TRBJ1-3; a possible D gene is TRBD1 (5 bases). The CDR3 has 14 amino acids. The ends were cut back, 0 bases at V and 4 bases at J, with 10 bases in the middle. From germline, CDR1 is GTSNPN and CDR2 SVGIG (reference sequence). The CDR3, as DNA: TGTGCCTGGAGTGTACCAGGGAAAGGAAACACCATATATTTT. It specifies CAWSVPGKGNTIYF.

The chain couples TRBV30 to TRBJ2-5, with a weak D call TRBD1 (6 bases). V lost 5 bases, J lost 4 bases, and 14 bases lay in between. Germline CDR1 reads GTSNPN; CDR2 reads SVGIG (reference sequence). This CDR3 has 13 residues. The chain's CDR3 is CAWARAGAETQYF. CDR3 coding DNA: TGTGCCTGGGCGCGGGCAGGGGCAGAGACCCAGTACTTC.

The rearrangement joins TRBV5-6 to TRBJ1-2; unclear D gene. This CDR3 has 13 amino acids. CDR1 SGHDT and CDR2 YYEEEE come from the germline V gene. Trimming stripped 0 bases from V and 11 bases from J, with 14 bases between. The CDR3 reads CASSLGRGVIYTF. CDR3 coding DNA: TGTGCCAGCAGCTTGGGCCGGGGTGTTATATACACCTTC.

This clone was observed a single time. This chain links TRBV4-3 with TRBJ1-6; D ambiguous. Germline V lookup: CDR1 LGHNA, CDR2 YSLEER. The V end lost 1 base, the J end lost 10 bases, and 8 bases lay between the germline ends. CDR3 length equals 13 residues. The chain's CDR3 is CASSQAMSSPLHF. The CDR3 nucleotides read TGCGCCAGCAGCCAAGCGATGTCATCACCCCTCCACTTT.

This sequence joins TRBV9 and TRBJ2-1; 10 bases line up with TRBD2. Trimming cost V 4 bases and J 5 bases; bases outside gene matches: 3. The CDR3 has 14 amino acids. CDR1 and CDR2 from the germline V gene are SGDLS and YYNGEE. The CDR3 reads CASSRGLADNEQFF. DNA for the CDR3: TGTGCCAGCAGCCGAGGACTAGCGGACAATGAGCAGTTCTTC. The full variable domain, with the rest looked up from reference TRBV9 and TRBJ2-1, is DSGVTQTPKHLITATGQRVTLRCSPRSGDLSVYWYQQSLDQGLQFLIQYYNGEERAKGNILERFSAQQFPDLHSELNLSSLELGDSALYFCASSRGLADNEQFFGPGTRLTVL.

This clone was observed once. CDR3 sequence (DNA): TGTGCCAGCAGTTTAAATACGGGTACTGGCTACACCTTC. Translating it yields CASSLNTGTGYTF. The V and J genes are TRBV28 and TRBJ1-2; no reliable D call. CDR3 length equals 13 residues. V was pared by 2 bases and J by 7 bases, with 11 bases between. The germline V gene encodes CDR1 MDHEN and CDR2 SYDVKM.

The CDR3 is CASSRGERALTYEQYF. In nucleotides, the CDR3 is TGTGCCAGCAGTAGGGGGGAGCGGGCCCTCACCTACGAGCAGTACTTC. The chain links TRBV27 to TRBJ2-7; D tentatively fits TRBD1 or TRBD2 (6 bases each). This CDR3 is 16 amino acids long. Trimming shortened V by 5 bases and J by 2 bases, and 19 bases separated the two germline ends. The germline CDR1 and CDR2 sequences are MNHEY and SMNVEV (reference sequence).

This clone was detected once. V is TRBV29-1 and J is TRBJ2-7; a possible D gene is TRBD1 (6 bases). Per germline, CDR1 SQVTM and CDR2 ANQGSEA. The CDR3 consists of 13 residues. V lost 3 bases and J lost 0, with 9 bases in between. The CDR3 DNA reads TGCAGCGTTGAGGGACAAAGCTCCTACGAGCAGTACTTC. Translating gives CSVEGQSSYEQYF.

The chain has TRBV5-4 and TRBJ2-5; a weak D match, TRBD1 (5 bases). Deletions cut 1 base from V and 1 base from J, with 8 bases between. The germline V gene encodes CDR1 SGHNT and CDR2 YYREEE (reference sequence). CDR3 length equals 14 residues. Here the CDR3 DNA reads TGTGCCAGCAGCTTGAGTCAGGGCCAAGAGACCCAGTACTTC. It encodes CASSLSQGQETQYF.

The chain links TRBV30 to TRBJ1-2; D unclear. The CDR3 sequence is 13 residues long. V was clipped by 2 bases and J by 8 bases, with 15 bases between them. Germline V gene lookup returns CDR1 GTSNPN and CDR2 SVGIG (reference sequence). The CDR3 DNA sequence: TGTGCCTGGAGTCCCGCTTTCATGGGAGGCTACACCTTC. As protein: CAWSPAFMGGYTF.

CDR3 coding DNA: TGTGCCAGCAGCTTTACTAGGCCGAACACCGGGGAGCTGTTTTTT. This sequence encodes CASSFTRPNTGELFF. The V call is TRBV11-2, the J call TRBJ2-2, with D perhaps TRBD2 (5 bases). Germline CDR1 is SGHAT and CDR2 is FQNNGV. The CDR3 consists of 15 residues. Trimming removed 3 bases at V and 0 bases at J, with 8 bases between.